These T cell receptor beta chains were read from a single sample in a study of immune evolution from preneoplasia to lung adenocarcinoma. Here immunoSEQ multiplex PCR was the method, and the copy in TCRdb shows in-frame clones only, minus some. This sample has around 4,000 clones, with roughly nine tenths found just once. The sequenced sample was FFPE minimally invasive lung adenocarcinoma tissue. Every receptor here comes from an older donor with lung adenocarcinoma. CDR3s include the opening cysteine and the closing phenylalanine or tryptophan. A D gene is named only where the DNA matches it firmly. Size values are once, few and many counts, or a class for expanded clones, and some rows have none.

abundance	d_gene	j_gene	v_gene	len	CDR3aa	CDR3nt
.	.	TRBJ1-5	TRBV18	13	CASSPGAYQPQHF	TGTGCCAGCTCACCGGGGGCTTATCAGCCCCAGCATTTT
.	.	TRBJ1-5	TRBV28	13	CARYNRVVQPQHF	TGTGCCAGATACAACAGGGTAGTTCAGCCCCAGCATTTT
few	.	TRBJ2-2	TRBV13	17	CASSLKNRKLGGGELFF	TGTGCCAGCAGCTTAAAAAACCGGAAGCTCGGGGGCGGGGAGCTGTTTTTT
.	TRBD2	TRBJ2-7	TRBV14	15	CASSQVGGRAYEQYF	TGTGCCAGCAGCCAAGTGGGCGGGAGGGCCTACGAGCAGTACTTC
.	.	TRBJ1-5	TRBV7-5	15	CARSSQGWGNQPQHF	TGTGCCAGAAGCTCCCAGGGGTGGGGCAATCAGCCCCAGCATTTT
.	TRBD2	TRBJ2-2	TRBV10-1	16	CASSLTSGSDTGELFF	TGCGCCAGCAGTTTGACTAGCGGGAGTGACACCGGGGAGCTGTTTTTT
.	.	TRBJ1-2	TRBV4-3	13	CASSQQTNYGYTF	TGCGCCAGCAGCCAACAGACTAACTATGGCTACACCTTC
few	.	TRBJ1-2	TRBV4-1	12	CASSQGPYGYTF	TGCGCCAGCAGCCAAGGCCCTTATGGCTACACCTTC
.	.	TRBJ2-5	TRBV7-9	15	CASSLMGRAEETQYF	TGTGCCAGCAGCTTAATGGGCAGGGCCGAAGAGACCCAGTACTTC
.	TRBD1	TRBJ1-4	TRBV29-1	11	CSVGTVEKLFF	TGCAGCGTCGGGACAGTCGAAAAACTGTTTTTT
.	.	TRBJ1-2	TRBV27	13	CASSSGTNYGYTF	TGTGCCAGCAGCTCCGGGACTAACTATGGCTACACCTTC
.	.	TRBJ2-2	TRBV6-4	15	CASSDSPTGTGELFF	TGTGCCAGCAGTGACTCACCGACTGGCACCGGGGAGCTGTTTTTT
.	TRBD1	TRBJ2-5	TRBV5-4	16	CASSEDRPGGQETQYF	TGTGCCAGCAGCGAGGACAGGCCAGGGGGCCAAGAGACCCAGTACTTC
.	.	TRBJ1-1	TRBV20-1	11	CSATRGTEAFF	TGCAGTGCTACTCGCGGAACTGAAGCTTTCTTT
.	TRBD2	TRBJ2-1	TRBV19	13	CASWSGTSVEQFF	TGTGCCAGCTGGTCCGGGACTAGCGTTGAGCAGTTCTTC
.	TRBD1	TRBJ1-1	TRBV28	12	CASSLRDRGAFF	TGTGCCAGCAGTTTACGGGACAGAGGAGCTTTCTTT
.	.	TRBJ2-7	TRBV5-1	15	CASSLFGSGVYEQYF	TGCGCTAGCAGCTTGTTCGGTTCTGGGGTATACGAGCAGTACTTC
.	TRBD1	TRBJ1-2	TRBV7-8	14	CASSPRTGDYGYTF	TGTGCCAGCAGCCCCCGGACAGGGGACTATGGCTACACCTTC
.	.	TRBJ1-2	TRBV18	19	CASSPQMTGRRSLDYGYTF	TGTGCCAGCTCACCACAGATGACAGGAAGAAGAAGCCTGGACTATGGCTACACCTTC
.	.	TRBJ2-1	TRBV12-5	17	CASGFPLGGFSYNEQFF	TGTGCTAGTGGTTTCCCCCTTGGGGGGTTCTCCTACAATGAGCAGTTCTTC
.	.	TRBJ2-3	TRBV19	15	CASSTQRHTTDTQYF	TGTGCCAGTAGTACCCAGAGGCACACCACAGATACGCAGTATTTT
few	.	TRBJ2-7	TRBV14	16	CASSPIQGGAPVKQYF	TGTGCCAGCAGCCCAATCCAGGGCGGTGCCCCGGTGAAGCAGTACTTC
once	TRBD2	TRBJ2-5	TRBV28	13	CASSLAGGETQYF	TGTGCCAGCAGTTTGGCGGGGGGGGAGACCCAGTACTTC
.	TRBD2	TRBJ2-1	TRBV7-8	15	CASSFVETSEGEQFF	TGTGCCAGCAGCTTCGTCGAAACTAGCGAGGGGGAGCAGTTCTTC
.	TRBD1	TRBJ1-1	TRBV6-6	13	CASSRDRAAEAFF	TGTGCCAGCAGTCGAGACAGGGCCGCTGAAGCTTTCTTT
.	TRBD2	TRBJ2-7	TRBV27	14	CASRRTSGSYEQYF	TGTGCCAGCAGGAGGACTAGCGGGAGTTACGAGCAGTACTTC
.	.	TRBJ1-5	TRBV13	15	CASSLSRFSNQPQHF	TGTGCCAGCAGCTTATCCAGATTTAGCAATCAGCCCCAGCATTTT
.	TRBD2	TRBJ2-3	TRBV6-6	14	CASSPGLASDTQYF	TGTGCCAGCAGTCCGGGACTAGCATCAGATACGCAGTATTTT
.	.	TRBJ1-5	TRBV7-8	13	CASSLAQGAPQHF	TGTGCCAGCAGCTTAGCGCAGGGAGCGCCCCAGCATTTT